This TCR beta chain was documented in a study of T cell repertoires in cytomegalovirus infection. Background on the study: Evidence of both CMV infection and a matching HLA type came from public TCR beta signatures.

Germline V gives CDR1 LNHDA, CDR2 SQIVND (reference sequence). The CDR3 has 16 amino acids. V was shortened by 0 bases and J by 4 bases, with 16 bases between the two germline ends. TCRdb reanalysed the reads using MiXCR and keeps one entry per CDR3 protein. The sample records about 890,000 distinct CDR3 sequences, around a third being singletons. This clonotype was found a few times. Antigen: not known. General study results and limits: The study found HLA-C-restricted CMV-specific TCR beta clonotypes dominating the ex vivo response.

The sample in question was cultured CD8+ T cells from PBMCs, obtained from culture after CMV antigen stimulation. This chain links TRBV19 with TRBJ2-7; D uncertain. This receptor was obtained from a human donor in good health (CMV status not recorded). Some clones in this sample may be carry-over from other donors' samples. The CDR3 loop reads CASSIDHTVRPYEQYF. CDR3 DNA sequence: TGTGCCAGTAGTATAGACCACACCGTCAGACCTTACGAGCAGTACTTC.